This TCR beta chain stems from a study of cytotoxic CD8 clonotypes in ibrutinib-treated CLL. Study summary: Results showed 25 or so partial and 2 complete responses; following median 68 months, around 15 remained remitted, roughly twelve advanced.

Researchers set a sequencing depth target of 1 in 200,000 to 1 in 1 million T cells. The assay was immunoSEQ multiplex PCR, and TCRdb's table has in-frame clones only and misses some. The data hold approximately 92,000 clones, with roughly three quarters observed a single time. Germline V gives CDR1 KGHSH, CDR2 LQKENI. CDR3 length: 15 residues. The junction had 4 bases not matched to a gene; V was cut back by 3 bases and J by 2 bases. Genomic DNA in an amount of about 2 micrograms was extracted from cryopreserved PBMCs and used for the preparation of TCR beta libraries. The source is a human donor with chronic lymphocytic leukemia. The specimen comprised PBMCs, sampled after 24 months of ibrutinib treatment. The rearrangement links TRBV18 to TRBJ1-1; 9 bases align to TRBD1. The CDR3 loop reads CASSPGTGINTEAFF. Here the CDR3 DNA reads TGTGCCAGCTCACCCGGGACAGGGATAAACACTGAAGCTTTCTTT. Drawing the rest from reference TRBV18 and TRBJ1-1, the complete variable domain is NAGVMQNPRHLVRRRGQEARLRCSPMKGHSHVYWYRQLPEEGLKFMVYLQKENIIDESGMPKERFSAEFPKEGPSILRIQQVVRGDSAAYFCASSPGTGINTEAFFGQGTRLTVV.